This paragraph covers one T cell receptor (beta chain) sequence. What it binds is not known. The data originate from a study of T cell responses to AZD1222 COVID-19 vaccine. Broader study findings: A mostly white British donor set with more females was recruited, and clonal diversity was possibly underestimated.

The repertoire was sequenced with immunoSEQ multiplex PCR; TCRdb's copy has only in-frame clones and lacks some. The sample includes about 100,000 clones, around nine tenths seen only once; the top ten take around 2.8%. Germline V lookup: CDR1 SGHDT, CDR2 YYEEEE. V was clipped by 5 bases and J by 2 bases; unmatched bases: 6. CDR3 length: 15 amino acids. The chain is built from TRBV5-6 and TRBJ2-7; 11 bases line up with TRBD2. The sample here was peripheral blood, taken on day 0 of AZD1222 vaccination. The receptor's source is an adult in good health. The CDR3 nucleotides are TGTGCCAGCAGATTAGGGACTAGCGGAACCTACGAGCAGTACTTC. This codes for CASRLGTSGTYEQYF.